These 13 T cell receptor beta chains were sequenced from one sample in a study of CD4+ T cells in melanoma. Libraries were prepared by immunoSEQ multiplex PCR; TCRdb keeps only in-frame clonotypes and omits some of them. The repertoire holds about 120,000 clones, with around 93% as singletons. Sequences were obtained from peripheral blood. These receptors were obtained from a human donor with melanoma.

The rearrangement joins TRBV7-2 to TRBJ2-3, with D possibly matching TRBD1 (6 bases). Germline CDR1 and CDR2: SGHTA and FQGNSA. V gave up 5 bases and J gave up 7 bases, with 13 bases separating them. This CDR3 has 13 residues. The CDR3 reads CASSVDRKNTQYF. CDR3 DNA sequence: TGTGCCAGCAGCGTGGACAGAAAAAATACGCAGTATTTT.

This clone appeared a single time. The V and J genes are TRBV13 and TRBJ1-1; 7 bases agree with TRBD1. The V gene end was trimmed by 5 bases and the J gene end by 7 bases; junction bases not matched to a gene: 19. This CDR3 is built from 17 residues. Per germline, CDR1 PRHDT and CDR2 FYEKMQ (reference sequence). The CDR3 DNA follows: TGTGCCAGCAGCCCCAACATTTACTCGGGACAGCCTAGTGAAGCTTTCTTT. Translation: CASSPNIYSGQPSEAFF. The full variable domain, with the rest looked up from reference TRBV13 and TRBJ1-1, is AAGVIQSPRHLIKEKRETATLKCYPIPRHDTVYWYQQGPGQDPQFLISFYEKMQSDKGSIPDRFSAQQFSDYHSELNMSSLELGDSALYFCASSPNIYSGQPSEAFFGQGTRLTVV.

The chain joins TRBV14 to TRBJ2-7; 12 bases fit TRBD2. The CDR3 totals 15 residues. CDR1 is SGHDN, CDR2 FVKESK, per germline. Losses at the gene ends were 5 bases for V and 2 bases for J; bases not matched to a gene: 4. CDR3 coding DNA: TGTGCCAGCAGCTATTCTAGCGGGGGGGCCTACGAGCAGTACTTC. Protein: CASSYSSGGAYEQYF.

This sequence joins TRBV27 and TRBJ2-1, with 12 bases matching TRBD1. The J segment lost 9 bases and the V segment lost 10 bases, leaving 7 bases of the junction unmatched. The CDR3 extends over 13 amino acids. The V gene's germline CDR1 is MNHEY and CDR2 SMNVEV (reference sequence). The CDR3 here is CATRGQGAGEQFF. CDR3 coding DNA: TGTGCCACCAGGGGACAGGGGGCGGGTGAGCAGTTCTTC.

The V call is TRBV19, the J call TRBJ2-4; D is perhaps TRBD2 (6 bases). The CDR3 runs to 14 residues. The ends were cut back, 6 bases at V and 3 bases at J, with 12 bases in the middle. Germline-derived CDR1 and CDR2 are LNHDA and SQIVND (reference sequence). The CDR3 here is CASSNPGDKNIQYF. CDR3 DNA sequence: TGTGCCAGTAGCAATCCGGGGGACAAAAACATTCAGTACTTC.

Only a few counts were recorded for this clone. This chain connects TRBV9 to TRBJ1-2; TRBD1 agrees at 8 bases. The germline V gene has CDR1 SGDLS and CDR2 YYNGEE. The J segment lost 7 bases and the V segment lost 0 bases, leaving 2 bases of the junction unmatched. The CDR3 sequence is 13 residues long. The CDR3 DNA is TGTGCCAGCAGCGTAGGGCAGGGGGCTGGCTACACCTTC. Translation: CASSVGQGAGYTF.

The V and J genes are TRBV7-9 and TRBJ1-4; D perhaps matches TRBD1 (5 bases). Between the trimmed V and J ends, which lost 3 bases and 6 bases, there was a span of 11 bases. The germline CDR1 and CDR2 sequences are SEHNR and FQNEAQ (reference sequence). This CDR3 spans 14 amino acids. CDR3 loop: CASSFLGADEKLFF. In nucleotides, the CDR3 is TGTGCCAGCAGCTTTTTAGGGGCAGATGAAAAACTGTTTTTT.

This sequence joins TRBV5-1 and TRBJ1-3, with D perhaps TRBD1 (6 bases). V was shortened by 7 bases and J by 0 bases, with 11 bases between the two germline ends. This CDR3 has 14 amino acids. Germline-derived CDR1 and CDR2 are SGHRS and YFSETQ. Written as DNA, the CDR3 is TGCGCCAGCGGGGACACCAGCTCTGGAAACACCATATATTTT. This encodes CASGDTSSGNTIYF.

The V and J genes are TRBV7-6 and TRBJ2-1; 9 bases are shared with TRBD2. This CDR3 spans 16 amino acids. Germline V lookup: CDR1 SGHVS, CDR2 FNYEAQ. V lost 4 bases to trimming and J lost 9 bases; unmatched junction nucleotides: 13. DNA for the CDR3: TGTGCCAGCAGCTCGAGGGTAGCGGGAGTGGTCGGTGAGCAGTTCTTC. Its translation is CASSSRVAGVVGEQFF.

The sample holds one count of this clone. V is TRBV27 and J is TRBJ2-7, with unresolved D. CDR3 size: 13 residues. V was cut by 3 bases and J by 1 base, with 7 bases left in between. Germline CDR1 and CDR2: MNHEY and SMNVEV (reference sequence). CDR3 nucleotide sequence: TGTGCCAGCAGTTTTACAGATTCCTACGAGCAGTACTTC. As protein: CASSFTDSYEQYF.

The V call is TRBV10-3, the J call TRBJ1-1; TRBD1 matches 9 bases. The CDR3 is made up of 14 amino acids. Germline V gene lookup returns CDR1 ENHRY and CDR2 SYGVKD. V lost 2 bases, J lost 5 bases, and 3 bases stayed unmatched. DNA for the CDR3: TGTGCCATCAGTGAGGGACAGGGGAGAACTGAAGCTTTCTTT. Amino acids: CAISEGQGRTEAFF.

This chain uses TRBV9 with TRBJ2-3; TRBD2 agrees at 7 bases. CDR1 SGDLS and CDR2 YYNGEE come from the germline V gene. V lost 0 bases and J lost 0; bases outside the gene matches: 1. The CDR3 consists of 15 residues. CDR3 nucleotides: TGTGCCAGCAGCGTAGGGGGGGGAAGCACAGATACGCAGTATTTT. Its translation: CASSVGGGSTDTQYF.

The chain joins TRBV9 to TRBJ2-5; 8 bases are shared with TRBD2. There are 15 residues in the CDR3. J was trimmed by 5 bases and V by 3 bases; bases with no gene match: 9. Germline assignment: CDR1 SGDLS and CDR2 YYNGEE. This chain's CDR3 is CASSGPGTRGETQYF. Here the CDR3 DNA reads TGTGCCAGCAGCGGTCCCGGGACTAGGGGTGAGACCCAGTACTTC.